The following is a TCR beta chain sequence with its context. The target antigen is unknown. The germline V gene has CDR1 SGHVS and CDR2 FQNEAQ. The CDR3 is 17 amino acids. V was pared by 4 bases and J by 2 bases, with 12 bases of the junction left unmatched. The sample belongs to a study of T cell repertoires in cytomegalovirus infection. Study-wide context: Selected CMV epitopes included recently identified HLA-C-restricted ones as well as well-studied HLA-B-restricted ones. TCR beta signatures that were public indicated CMV infection and matching HLA type. Study results and caveats: Cumulative frequency of public TCR beta families picked out carriers of CMV plus the relevant HLA. In two of eight donors, the top clonotype was HLA-C-restricted CMV-specific.

MiXCR, applied by TCRdb to the reads, yields one record per CDR3 protein. Found here are about 920,000 distinct CDR3 sequences, roughly 30% of them singletons; the top ten hold around an eighth. The sequence came from a human donor in good health (CMV status not recorded). Some clones in this sample may be carry-over from other donors' samples. The specimen comprised cultured CD8+ T cells from PBMCs, sampled from culture after CMV antigen stimulation. The rearrangement links TRBV7-8 to TRBJ2-3; 7 nucleotides match TRBD1. The CDR3 region has the DNA TGTGCCAGCAGCTCCCCTAAGAAGGGGGCCTTCACAGATACGCAGTATTTT. Its translation: CASSSPKKGAFTDTQYF.